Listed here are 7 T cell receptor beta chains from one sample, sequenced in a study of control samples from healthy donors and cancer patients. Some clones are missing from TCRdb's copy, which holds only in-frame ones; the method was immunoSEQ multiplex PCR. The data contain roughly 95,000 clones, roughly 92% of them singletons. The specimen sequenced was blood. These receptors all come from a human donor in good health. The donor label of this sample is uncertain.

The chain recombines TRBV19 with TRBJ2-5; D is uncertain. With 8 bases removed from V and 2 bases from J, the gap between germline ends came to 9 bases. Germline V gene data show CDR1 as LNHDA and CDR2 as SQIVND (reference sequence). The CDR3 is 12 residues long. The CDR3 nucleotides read TGTGCCAGTGTGGGCTTTCAAGAGACCCAGTACTTC. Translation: CASVGFQETQYF.

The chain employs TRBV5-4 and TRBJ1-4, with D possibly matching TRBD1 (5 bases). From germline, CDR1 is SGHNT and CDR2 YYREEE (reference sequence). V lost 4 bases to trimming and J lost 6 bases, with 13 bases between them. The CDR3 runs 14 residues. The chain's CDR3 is CASSRDSQDEKLFF. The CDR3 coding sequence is TGTGCCAGCAGCCGAGATTCACAGGATGAAAAACTGTTTTTT.

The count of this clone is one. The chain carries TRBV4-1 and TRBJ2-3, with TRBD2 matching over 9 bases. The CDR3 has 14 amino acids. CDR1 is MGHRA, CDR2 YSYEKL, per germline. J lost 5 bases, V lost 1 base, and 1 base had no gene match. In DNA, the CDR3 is TGCGCCAGCAGCCAAGGAGCGGGGGGAGATACGCAGTATTTT. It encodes CASSQGAGGDTQYF.

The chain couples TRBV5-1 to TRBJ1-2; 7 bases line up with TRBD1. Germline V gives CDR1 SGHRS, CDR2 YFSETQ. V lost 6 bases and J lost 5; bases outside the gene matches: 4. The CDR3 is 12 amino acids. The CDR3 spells CASKAGQYGYTF. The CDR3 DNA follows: TGCGCCAGCAAGGCGGGACAGTATGGCTACACCTTC.

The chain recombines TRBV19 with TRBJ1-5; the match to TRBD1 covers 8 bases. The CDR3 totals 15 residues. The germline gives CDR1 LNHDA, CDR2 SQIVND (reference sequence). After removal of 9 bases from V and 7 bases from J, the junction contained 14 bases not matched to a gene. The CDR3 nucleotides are TGTGCCAGCATGAGGAAGGACAGGGAGAACCAGCCCCAGCATTTT. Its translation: CASMRKDRENQPQHF.

Here the CDR3 DNA reads TGTGCCAGCAGCTTGGCCCTAGAGTCTCGGGTATCCTCTGGAAACACCATATATTTT. This sequence encodes CASSLALESRVSSGNTIYF. The chain couples TRBV5-6 to TRBJ1-3; D gene ambiguous. The CDR3 sequence is 19 residues long. Looked up from germline, CDR1 is SGHDT and CDR2 is YYEEEE. V lost 0 bases and J 0 bases, leaving 19 bases between the germline ends.

The CDR3 coding sequence is TGTGCCAGCAGCCAAATACTAGCGGGGGGCTCCTACAATGAGCAGTTCTTC. Protein product: CASSQILAGGSYNEQFF. The chain has TRBV3-1 (or the pseudogene TRBV3-2) and TRBJ2-1; TRBD2 aligns across 12 bases. The CDR3 covers 17 residues. Germline V CDR1 and CDR2: LGHDT, YNNKEL (reference sequence). With 2 bases clipped from V and 0 bases from J, the junction kept 2 bases outside the gene matches.